This T cell receptor (beta chain) was documented in a study of cytomegalovirus exposure and HLA in healthy donors. The CDR3 is 13 amino acids. V was cut by 4 bases and J by 8 bases, with 14 bases left in between. Germline V gene sequence: CDR1 WSHSY, CDR2 SAAADI. Study results and limitations: There were some public TCRs occurring in many donors, but most TCR sequences were rare. The listing of roughly 160 TCR beta chains classed them as cytomegalovirus-associated. A few CMV-associated chains were confirmed in vitro to be specific for CMV antigens.

As for this clone: Its antigen remains unknown.

TCRdb's table, derived via immunoSEQ multiplex PCR, lists solely in-frame clones and lacks some. The data hold some 240,000 clones, with 70% to 90% observed a single time. It was the approximately 120-subject validation cohort, separate from the approximately 670-subject first cohort, to which the donors belonged. The sequenced sample consisted of PBMCs. This chain connects TRBV10-2 to TRBJ1-1; maybe TRBD1 (5 bases). The receptor comes from a woman between 18 and 29 years old in good health and CMV-seronegative. The CDR3 here is CASSGSAGGEAFF. The DNA for the CDR3 is TGCGCCAGCAGTGGGTCCGCCGGGGGGGAAGCTTTCTTT.